Shown below are 32 T cell receptor beta chains from a single sample sequenced in a study of blood T cell repertoires in COVID-19. Using immunoSEQ multiplex PCR, the repertoire was profiled, and TCRdb retains in-frame clones only, with some absent. The sample contains approximately 240,000 clones, around 90% of which appear only once. The specimen was peripheral blood. Every receptor here comes from a man aged 25-40 years with COVID-19, enrolled during active disease.

This chain uses TRBV30 with TRBJ1-2; a weak D match, TRBD1 (5 bases). CDR1 is GTSNPN, CDR2 SVGIG, per germline (reference sequence). V was pared by 4 bases and J by 6 bases, with 15 bases between. There are 13 residues in the CDR3. The CDR3 spells CAWNSGNVDGYTF. The CDR3 DNA follows: TGTGCCTGGAATTCAGGGAATGTCGATGGCTACACCTTC.

The chain has TRBV10-3 and TRBJ1-5; D is uncertain. The germline CDR1 and CDR2 sequences are ENHRY and SYGVKD. Trimming took off 0 bases at V and 2 bases at J, with 11 bases between the two ends. This CDR3 region has 16 residues. CDR3 sequence: CAISESEKSGNQPQHF. CDR3 DNA: TGTGCCATCAGTGAGTCTGAGAAGAGCGGCAATCAGCCCCAGCATTTT.

The chain couples TRBV15 to TRBJ1-1; D perhaps matches TRBD1 (5 bases). CDR1 is LNHNV, CDR2 YYDKDF, per germline (reference sequence). The CDR3 covers 16 residues. V was pared by 3 bases and J by 0 bases, with 14 bases between. CDR3: CATSRPWEDMNTEAFF. The CDR3 DNA reads TGTGCCACCAGCAGGCCTTGGGAGGACATGAACACTGAAGCTTTCTTT. The full variable domain, its missing parts supplied by reference TRBV15 and TRBJ1-1, is DAMVIQNPRYQVTQFGKPVTLSCSQTLNHNVMYWYQQKSSQAPKLLFHYYDKDFNNEADTPDNFQSRRPNTSFCFLDIRSPGLGDTAMYLCATSRPWEDMNTEAFFGQGTRLTVV.

This sequence joins TRBV10-2 and TRBJ2-7; 11 nucleotides agree with TRBD1. In germline, CDR1 is WSHSY, CDR2 SAAADI. This CDR3 contains 16 residues. V gave up 6 bases and J gave up 3 bases; unmatched junction bases: 10. The CDR3 DNA reads as TGCGCCAGCAGGGGGGTTTTGGGACAGGGGGACTACGAGCAGTACTTC. Its protein product is CASRGVLGQGDYEQYF.

This chain links TRBV3-1 (or the pseudogene TRBV3-2) with TRBJ2-5; tentatively, D is TRBD2 (5 bases). Trimming removed 4 bases from V and 9 bases from J, with 18 bases in between. Per the germline V gene, CDR1 is LGHDT and CDR2 is YNNKEL (reference sequence). This CDR3 contains 14 residues. The CDR3 DNA follows: TGTGCCAGCAGCCGCTCGGACGGGGATCGGGCCCAGTACTTC. Encoded protein: CASSRSDGDRAQYF.

This clone was found once. The V gene is TRBV5-4, the J gene TRBJ2-1, with 12 bases aligning to TRBD1. With 4 bases clipped from V and 8 bases from J, the junction kept 7 bases outside the gene matches. The CDR3 covers 15 residues. The germline gives CDR1 SGHNT, CDR2 YYREEE (reference sequence). CDR3 residues: CASSLGTGGRDEQFF. CDR3 DNA sequence: TGTGCCAGCAGCCTCGGGACAGGGGGCAGGGATGAGCAGTTCTTC. The full variable domain, completed using reference TRBV5-4 and TRBJ2-1, is ETGVTQSPTHLIKTRGQQVTLRCSSQSGHNTVSWYQQALGQGPQFIFQYYREEENGRGNFPPRFSGLQFPNYSSELNVNALELDDSALYLCASSLGTGGRDEQFFGPGTRLTVL.

The chain employs TRBV5-1 and TRBJ1-1; D remains unclear. Trimming shortened V by 4 bases and J by 5 bases, and 12 bases separated the two germline ends. The CDR3 loop spans 13 amino acids. Germline CDR1 is SGHRS and CDR2 is YFSETQ. The CDR3 DNA is TGCGCCAGCAGCCAAAGAGTCCATACTGAAGCTTTCTTT. It is translated as CASSQRVHTEAFF.

The rearrangement links TRBV7-9 to TRBJ1-5; 7 positions agree with TRBD1. This CDR3 spans 19 amino acids. V gave up 1 base and J gave up 0 bases; unmatched junction bases: 12. Germline-derived CDR1 and CDR2 are SEHNR and FQNEAQ (reference sequence). This CDR3 reads CASSLGQGGSIYSNQPQHF. In DNA form, the CDR3 reads TGTGCCAGCAGCTTAGGGCAGGGGGGTTCCATTTATAGCAATCAGCCCCAGCATTTT.

The CDR3 DNA reads as TGTGCCAGCAGCGCCAGACACGGATCTGAAGCTTTCTTT. Translation gives CASSARHGSEAFF. V and J are TRBV11-3 and TRBJ1-1; unclear D gene. Trimming cost V 5 bases and J 6 bases, with 13 bases left between them. The CDR3 covers 13 residues. CDR1 SGHNT and CDR2 YENEEA come from the germline V gene.

V usage is TRBV6-5 and J usage is TRBJ2-7; a possible D gene is TRBD1 (6 bases). Trimming stripped 4 bases from V and 3 bases from J, with 10 bases between. This CDR3 region has 13 residues. Germline V gene sequence: CDR1 MNHEY, CDR2 SVGAGI. Written as DNA, the CDR3 is TGTGCCAGCAGTTTCTACAGGGACTACGAGCAGTACTTC. Amino acid sequence: CASSFYRDYEQYF.

V usage is TRBV11-2 and J usage is TRBJ1-1; maybe TRBD1 (5 bases). V gave up 1 base and J gave up 3 bases, with 9 bases separating them. This CDR3 comprises 14 residues. Per germline, CDR1 SGHAT and CDR2 FQNNGV. CDR3 in amino acids: CASSLAGIDTEAFF. The CDR3 coding sequence is TGTGCCAGCAGCTTAGCAGGGATAGACACTGAAGCTTTCTTT.

The V gene is TRBV6-5, the J gene TRBJ1-1; 9 bases map to TRBD1. This CDR3 has 14 amino acids. J was trimmed by 5 bases and V by 4 bases; bases with no gene match: 5. CDR1 and CDR2 (germline): MNHEY, SVGAGI. DNA of the CDR3: TGTGCCAGCAGTTTACAGGGGGCAGGGACTGAAGCTTTCTTT. Amino acid sequence: CASSLQGAGTEAFF.

V usage is TRBV2 and J usage is TRBJ1-2, with D unresolved. Germline V lookup: CDR1 SNHLY, CDR2 FYNNEI. The V and J ends lost 4 bases and 6 bases respectively, with 9 bases between them. This CDR3 is built from 12 residues. The CDR3 bases are TGTGCCAGCAGTGTCGACGGAGATGGCTACACCTTC. This codes for CASSVDGDGYTF.

The V and J genes are TRBV10-3 and TRBJ2-5; 8 bases match TRBD1. This CDR3 region has 15 residues. Trimming removed 3 bases from V and 3 bases from J; junction bases left unmatched: 6. The germline V gene encodes CDR1 ENHRY and CDR2 SYGVKD. CDR3 in amino acids: CAISDSQGAEETQYF. The CDR3 nucleotides read TGTGCCATCAGTGACAGCCAGGGGGCCGAAGAGACCCAGTACTTC.

V is TRBV10-3 and J is TRBJ1-6; the D is unclear. There are 12 residues in the CDR3. Germline CDR1 reads ENHRY; CDR2 reads SYGVKD. The V and J ends lost 6 bases and 7 bases respectively, with 7 bases between them. The CDR3 coding sequence is TGTGCCATCAGCGACTTGAATTCACCCCTCCACTTT. The encoded protein is CAISDLNSPLHF.

The chain joins TRBV10-2 to TRBJ2-3; D ambiguous. Germline loops: CDR1 WSHSY, CDR2 SAAADI. V lost 3 bases, J lost 6 bases, and 10 bases lay in between. The CDR3 is made up of 13 amino acids. CDR3 DNA: TGCGCCAGCAGTGAAGCATTTCTGGATACGCAGTATTTT. Its protein product is CASSEAFLDTQYF.

This clone was picked up one time. The chain links TRBV7-6 to TRBJ1-1; 8 bases map to TRBD1. The CDR3 covers 15 residues. From germline, CDR1 is SGHVS and CDR2 FNYEAQ. V was clipped by 1 base and J by 3 bases; unmatched bases: 4. As DNA, the CDR3 is TGTGCCAGCAGCTTAGGACAGGGGTTGGACACTGAAGCTTTCTTT. Its translation: CASSLGQGLDTEAFF.

This clone was detected a few times. This chain joins TRBV6-2 or TRBV6-3 and TRBJ2-2, with unresolved D. The germline V gene encodes CDR1 MNHEY and CDR2 SVGEGT. Trimming cost V 3 bases and J 2 bases, with 7 bases left between them. The CDR3 contains 14 residues. The CDR3 DNA follows: TGTGCCAGCAGTTATATTAGAAACACCGGGGAGCTGTTTTTT. This codes for CASSYIRNTGELFF.

This clone was seen more than once but under ten times. The chain has TRBV5-4 and TRBJ2-3, with TRBD2 identical over 8 bases. Germline V CDR1 and CDR2: SGHNT, YYREEE (reference sequence). The trim removed 2 bases at V and 2 bases at J, leaving 4 bases unmatched. The CDR3 has 15 residues. The CDR3 sequence: CASSFASGYTDTQYF. The CDR3 DNA sequence: TGTGCCAGCAGCTTCGCTAGCGGGTACACAGATACGCAGTATTTT. Supplemented by reference TRBV5-4 and TRBJ2-3, the full variable domain reads ETGVTQSPTHLIKTRGQQVTLRCSSQSGHNTVSWYQQALGQGPQFIFQYYREEENGRGNFPPRFSGLQFPNYSSELNVNALELDDSALYLCASSFASGYTDTQYFGPGTRLTVL.

The V gene is TRBV6-1, the J gene TRBJ1-2; D is unresolved. The CDR3 contains 15 residues. V lost 1 base, J lost 4 bases, and 13 bases lay in between. CDR1 is MNHNS and CDR2 is SASEGT in the germline V gene. The CDR3 nucleotides read TGTGCCAGCAGTGAAGTGCCCGGGGTGGGCTATGGCTACACCTTC. Translation gives CASSEVPGVGYGYTF.

This clone has a single count. Other nucleotide sequences from this sample produce the same CDR3. The chain recombines TRBV18 with TRBJ2-1; possible D gene TRBD1, 5 bases. The length of the CDR3 is 13 residues. With 4 bases removed from V and 5 bases from J, the gap between germline ends came to 9 bases. Germline CDR1 and CDR2: KGHSH and LQKENI. CDR3 sequence reads: CASSQGPNNEQFF. In nucleotides, the CDR3 is TGTGCCAGCTCACAGGGGCCAAACAATGAGCAGTTCTTC.

The chain recombines TRBV11-2 with TRBJ1-1, with a possible D match to TRBD1 (5 bases). This CDR3 has 15 residues. V shed 1 base and J shed 5 bases, with 14 bases lying between them. CDR1 is SGHAT and CDR2 is FQNNGV in the germline V gene. This chain's CDR3 is CASSLAGSRVTEAFF. The CDR3 DNA sequence: TGTGCCAGCAGCTTAGCGGGTTCCAGGGTTACTGAAGCTTTCTTT.

The V and J genes are TRBV30 and TRBJ1-2; D gene uncertain. Trimming removed 0 bases at V and 6 bases at J, with 17 bases between. This CDR3 is built from 15 residues. The germline V gene encodes CDR1 GTSNPN and CDR2 SVGIG (reference sequence). The CDR3 nucleotides read TGTGCCTGGAGTGTATTTATGGGTGAGGGTAATGGCTACACCTTC. Its translation is CAWSVFMGEGNGYTF.

This chain joins TRBV28 and TRBJ1-2; tentative D call: TRBD1 (6 bases). V gave up 6 bases and J gave up 4 bases, with 12 bases separating them. CDR3 length: 13 residues. In germline, CDR1 is MDHEN, CDR2 SYDVKM. Written as DNA, the CDR3 is TGTGCCAGCAGCTACAGGGACCTCTATGGCTACACCTTC. This codes for CASSYRDLYGYTF.

CDR3 nucleotide sequence: TGTGCCAGTACTGCGAGTGGTCAGGGTGATAGCAATCAGCCCCAGCATTTT. This codes for CASTASGQGDSNQPQHF. The V gene is TRBV19, the J gene TRBJ1-5; D might be TRBD1 (5 bases). Germline CDR1 reads LNHDA; CDR2 reads SQIVND (reference sequence). V was clipped by 7 bases and J by 0 bases, with 19 bases between them. This CDR3 spans 17 amino acids. The full variable domain, in which reference TRBV19 and TRBJ1-5 provide the parts outside the CDR3, is DGGITQSPKYLFRKEGQNVTLSCEQNLNHDAMYWYRQDPGQGLRLIYYSQIVNDFQKGDIAEGYSVSREKKESFPLTVTSAQKNPTAFYLCASTASGQGDSNQPQHFGDGTRLSIL.

This clone was observed a few times. CDR3 nucleotides: TGTGCCAGTAGTATATCCCCCACAGGGGGAAATTCACCCCTCCACTTT. Translated: CASSISPTGGNSPLHF. The V and J genes are TRBV19 and TRBJ1-6; 8 nucleotides agree with TRBD1. This CDR3 is 16 amino acids long. V was pared by 2 bases and J by 7 bases, with 7 bases of the junction left unmatched. Germline CDR1 LNHDA, CDR2 SQIVND (reference sequence).

CDR3 sequence reads: CASSGGTGAREQYF. CDR3 sequence (DNA): TGCGCCAGCAGCGGAGGGACAGGGGCTAGGGAGCAGTACTTC. The V call is TRBV5-1, the J call TRBJ2-7; the match to TRBD1 covers 10 bases. The length of the CDR3 is 14 residues. The junction had 8 bases not matched to a gene; V was cut back by 4 bases and J by 7 bases. Germline values: CDR1 SGHRS, CDR2 YFSETQ. Combining the CDR3 with reference TRBV5-1 and TRBJ2-7 gives the whole variable domain KAGVTQTPRYLIKTRGQQVTLSCSPISGHRSVSWYQQTPGQGLQFLFEYFSETQRNKGNFPGRFSGRQFSNSRSEMNVSTLELGDSALYLCASSGGTGAREQYFGPGTRLTVT.

This chain links TRBV7-2 with TRBJ2-7; TRBD2 agrees at 8 bases. CDR1 and CDR2 from the germline V gene are SGHTA and FQGNSA. Germline trimming cut 5 bases from V and 4 bases from J; bases unmatched to any gene: 10. This CDR3 is 15 amino acids long. Here the CDR3 DNA reads TGTGCCAGCAGCCCCTTTGCGGGGGGAGGGTACGAGCAGTACTTC. Translating gives CASSPFAGGGYEQYF.

The chain uses TRBV6-5 and TRBJ1-1; D is perhaps TRBD1 (6 bases). The CDR3 spans 14 residues. The germline CDR1 and CDR2 sequences are MNHEY and SVGAGI. The V gene lost 4 bases and the J gene lost 1 base, with 10 bases spanning the gap. CDR3 in DNA: TGTGCCAGCAGTTCAACAGGGAGGAACACTGAAGCTTTCTTT. Its translation: CASSSTGRNTEAFF.

The rearrangement links TRBV18 to TRBJ1-1; D is uncertain. In germline, CDR1 is KGHSH, CDR2 LQKENI. Deletions cut 4 bases from V and 1 base from J, with 7 bases between. The CDR3 has 13 residues. CDR3: CASSLPANTEAFF. The CDR3 DNA sequence: TGTGCCAGCTCACTACCAGCGAACACTGAAGCTTTCTTT.

The J gene is TRBJ2-4, the V gene TRBV10-3; perhaps TRBD1 as D (6 bases). Germline values: CDR1 ENHRY, CDR2 SYGVKD. Trimming removed 3 bases at V and 0 bases at J, with 9 bases between. The CDR3 loop spans 15 amino acids. CDR3 loop: CAISDRGLAKNIQYF. The CDR3 DNA reads as TGTGCCATCAGTGACAGGGGCCTAGCCAAAAACATTCAGTACTTC.

The chain recombines TRBV6-4 with TRBJ1-2; D is uncertain. Germline V gives CDR1 MRHNA, CDR2 SNTAGT. This CDR3 has 12 amino acids. Trimming removed 2 bases at V and 5 bases at J, with 6 bases between. The CDR3, as DNA: TGTGCCAGCAGTGACCCCGGGTATGGCTACACCTTC. Amino acid sequence: CASSDPGYGYTF.